One T cell receptor beta chain is described in this entry. The data are from a study of blood T cell repertoires in COVID-19. Generated by immunoSEQ multiplex PCR, the TCRdb table keeps only in-frame clones and is missing some. Altogether approximately 230,000 clones are present, around 83% being singletons, with the ten largest covering more than 7%. V shed 6 bases and J shed 4 bases, with 18 bases lying between them. In germline, CDR1 is LGHDT, CDR2 YNNKEL (reference sequence). This CDR3 is built from 15 residues. This TCR was sampled from a man older than 75 with acute or convalescent COVID-19. The chain combines TRBV3-1 (or the pseudogene TRBV3-2) with TRBJ1-2; a possible D gene is TRBD1 (6 bases). Material for sequencing was peripheral blood. CDR3 sequence (DNA): TGTGCCAGCAGACGAACCGCCGGGACATCCTATGGCTACACCTTC. This translates into CASRRTAGTSYGYTF.